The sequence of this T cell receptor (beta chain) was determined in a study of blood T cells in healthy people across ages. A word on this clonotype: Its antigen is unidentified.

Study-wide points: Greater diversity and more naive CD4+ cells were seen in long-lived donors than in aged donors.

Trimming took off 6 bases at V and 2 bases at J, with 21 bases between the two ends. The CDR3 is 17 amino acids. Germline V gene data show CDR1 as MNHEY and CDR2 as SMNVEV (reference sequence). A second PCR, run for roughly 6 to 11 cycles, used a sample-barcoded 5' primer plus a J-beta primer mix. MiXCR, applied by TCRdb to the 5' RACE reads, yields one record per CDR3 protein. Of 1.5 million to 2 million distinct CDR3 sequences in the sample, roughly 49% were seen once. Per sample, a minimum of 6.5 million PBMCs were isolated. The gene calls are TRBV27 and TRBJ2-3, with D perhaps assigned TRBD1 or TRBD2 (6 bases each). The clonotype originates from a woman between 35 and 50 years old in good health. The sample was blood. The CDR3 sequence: CASRVTSGAGFTDTQYF. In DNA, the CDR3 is TGTGCCAGCAGAGTAACCTCGGGGGCCGGCTTCACAGATACGCAGTATTTT.